This T cell receptor (beta chain) was found in a study of blood T cell repertoires in COVID-19. In the study overall: Samples of COVID-19 (acute and convalescent) were obtained from the United States, Italy and Spain.

Adults between about 18 and 95 years of age took part from 20 to 25 US areas. Participant-reported clinical history was the basis for cohort assignment. As processed by the authors: Estimates of nucleated cell counts were drawn from the amplification of reference gene primers. Clones were sequenced by immunoSEQ multiplex PCR, and TCRdb holds only the in-frame ones, with some missing. Clonal size and the V and J genes are those of that table, whereas D and trimming came from the DNA. Of 140,000 to 150,000 clones listed, approximately 86% are singletons. Per the germline V gene, CDR1 is SGHKS and CDR2 is YYEKEE (reference sequence). CDR3 size: 14 residues. V was pared by 3 bases and J by 6 bases, with 3 bases of the junction left unmatched.

The sequencing sample was made of PBMCs or T cells enriched from blood (not recorded which). This sequence was found in a woman aged 40-49 years who had been exposed to COVID-19. The chain has TRBV5-5 and TRBJ1-6, with 7 bases fitting TRBD1. The CDR3 nucleotides read TGTGCCAGCAGCTGGGGACAGTCTAATTCACCCCTCCACTTT. Amino acid sequence: CASSWGQSNSPLHF.